Below, 4 T cell receptor beta chains from the same sample are listed, as sequenced in a study of beta chain features in type 1 diabetes. Findings and limits, study-wide: People with Type 1 diabetes carried modestly yet significantly shorter TCRB CDR3s in all four CD4+ subsets.

The antigens of these receptors remain unknown. Expressed TCRB transcripts were sequenced, since all the RNA that had been isolated was reverse transcribed. Only in-frame clones appear in the TCRdb table, and some are missing; sequencing was by immunoSEQ multiplex PCR. The sample has 680,000 or so clones, around an eighth seen once. Sequenced material: naive CD4+ T cells from blood. The receptor source for this set is a young man with type 1 diabetes.

The rearrangement joins TRBV30 to TRBJ1-6; weak D call: TRBD1 (6 bases). The CDR3 length is 13 residues. V gave up 1 base and J gave up 9 bases, with 10 bases separating them. Germline CDR1 reads GTSNPN; CDR2 reads SVGIG (reference sequence). CDR3 coding DNA: TGTGCCTGGAGTGGGGACATGTCTTCACCCCTCCACTTT. Amino acids: CAWSGDMSSPLHF.

This rearrangement joins TRBV6-6 to TRBJ1-4; D unresolved. The V gene's germline CDR1 is MNHNY and CDR2 SVGAGI (reference sequence). The CDR3 has 11 amino acids. Trimming stripped 8 bases from V and 5 bases from J, with 6 bases between. The CDR3 here is CASRRNEKLFF. CDR3 sequence (DNA): TGTGCCAGCCGACGGAATGAAAAACTGTTTTTT.

J is TRBJ2-4 and V is TRBV5-1; possible D gene TRBD2, 6 bases. Germline CDR1 SGHRS, CDR2 YFSETQ. Trimming removed 0 bases from V and 8 bases from J, with 12 bases in between. The CDR3 has 14 amino acids. CDR3 in DNA: TGCGCCAGCAGCTTGGTCGGGGGATCATACATTCAGTACTTC. It yields the protein CASSLVGGSYIQYF. Using reference TRBV5-1 and TRBJ2-4 for the parts outside the CDR3, the full variable domain is KAGVTQTPRYLIKTRGQQVTLSCSPISGHRSVSWYQQTPGQGLQFLFEYFSETQRNKGNFPGRFSGRQFSNSRSEMNVSTLELGDSALYLCASSLVGGSYIQYFGAGTRLSVL.

This clone was picked up a small number of times. This chain uses TRBV6-1 with TRBJ2-5; tentatively, D is TRBD2 (5 bases). The ends were cut back, 7 bases at V and 1 base at J, with 10 bases in the middle. Germline lookup yields CDR1 MNHNS and CDR2 SASEGT. This CDR3 spans 13 amino acids. The CDR3 loop is CASTTGLQETQYF. DNA for the CDR3: TGTGCCAGCACGACTGGACTCCAAGAGACCCAGTACTTC.